What follows are 29 T cell receptor beta chains derived from one specimen sequenced in a study of cytomegalovirus exposure and HLA in healthy donors (dated by TCRdb to the late 2010s). To prepare the library, the immunoSEQ multiplex PCR assay was applied. This is the immuneACCESS table as TCRdb keeps it, with only in-frame sequences that have V and J called. A part of the clones is gone; compared with another copy, unresolved V genes explain less than half, and the rest is unexplained. The sample has fewer than 120,000 clones on record, around nine tenths of them singletons. The ten largest clones add up to under 2% of the sample. Material: PBMCs. The receptors shown here come from a woman aged 18 to 35 in good health and CMV-seronegative.

The CDR3 DNA sequence: TGTGCCAGCAGCTTCTACAGGGGTGAGGCGGTGAGAGAGACCCAGTACTTC. It yields the protein CASSFYRGEAVRETQYF. The chain combines TRBV5-4 with TRBJ2-5, with 7 bases aligning to TRBD1. With V trimmed by 2 bases and J by 4 bases, 14 bases remained unmatched. The germline gives CDR1 SGHNT, CDR2 YYREEE (reference sequence). CDR3 length: 17 residues.

The genes are TRBV7-2 and TRBJ1-1; D is possibly TRBD1 (6 bases). V lost 5 bases and J lost 1, with 11 bases in between. The CDR3 covers 14 residues. Germline CDR1 and CDR2: SGHTA and FQGNSA. CDR3 protein: CASSPGHQNTEAFF. CDR3 DNA sequence: TGTGCCAGCAGCCCGGGACACCAGAACACTGAAGCTTTCTTT.

This sequence joins TRBV19 and TRBJ2-1, with 10 bases that match TRBD2. The V and J ends lost 8 bases and 7 bases, in that order; junction bases with no gene match: 11. This CDR3 has 15 amino acids. From germline, CDR1 is LNHDA and CDR2 SQIVND (reference sequence). The CDR3 DNA reads as TGTGCCAGTTCGGTTAGCGGGAGGCCGGGTAATGAGCAGTTCTTC. Translating it yields CASSVSGRPGNEQFF.

To note about this clone: Other DNA sequences from this sample encode an identical CDR3 as well. The chain has TRBV18 and TRBJ1-2; D ambiguous. CDR1 and CDR2 from the germline V gene are KGHSH and LQKENI. Trimming cost V 2 bases and J 7 bases, with 11 bases left between them. The CDR3 has 13 amino acids. DNA of the CDR3: TGTGCCAGCTCACCATCCGATTCGCGTGGCTACACCTTC. Translated, it gives CASSPSDSRGYTF.

The chain employs TRBV5-1 and TRBJ1-1; the D gene is possibly TRBD1 (5 bases). Germline loops: CDR1 SGHRS, CDR2 YFSETQ. The CDR3 covers 18 residues. Trimming pared 1 base from V and 0 bases from J, leaving 19 bases between. CDR3 in amino acids: CASSLRAGPHLMNTEAFF. The CDR3 region has the DNA TGCGCCAGCAGCTTGAGGGCGGGGCCCCACCTGATGAACACTGAAGCTTTCTTT.

In this sample, this clone turned up a few times. The chain links TRBV4-1 to TRBJ1-5; 10 bases are shared with TRBD1. The CDR3 is 13 residues long. Germline CDR1 MGHRA, CDR2 YSYEKL. Trimming removed 5 bases from V and 5 bases from J; junction bases left unmatched: 0. The CDR3 DNA follows: TGCGCCAGCAGCGGGACAGGGGATCAGCCCCAGCATTTT. Translation gives CASSGTGDQPQHF.

The table lists this clone with a count of one. V and J are TRBV6-1 and TRBJ2-7, with TRBD2 as a possible D gene (5 bases). V was cut by 3 bases and J by 4 bases, with 7 bases left in between. CDR1 and CDR2 from the germline V gene are MNHNS and SASEGT. The CDR3 extends over 12 amino acids. The chain's CDR3 is CASSDEGYEQYF. The CDR3 DNA reads TGTGCCAGCAGTGACGAGGGTTACGAGCAGTACTTC.

This clone was picked up a small number of times. Distinct nucleotide sequences in the sample also encode this CDR3. The chain uses TRBV27 and TRBJ2-7; D is undetermined. CDR1 MNHEY and CDR2 SMNVEV come from the germline V gene (reference sequence). CDR3 length equals 12 residues. V lost 6 bases and J lost 1, with 7 bases in between. The CDR3, as DNA: TGTGCCAGCAGCCCGTCTTCCTACGAGCAGTACTTC. It specifies CASSPSSYEQYF.

The chain couples TRBV5-4 to TRBJ1-1; perhaps TRBD1 as D (5 bases). Trimming took off 5 bases at V and 6 bases at J, with 17 bases between the two ends. CDR3 length equals 14 residues. Germline loops: CDR1 SGHNT, CDR2 YYREEE (reference sequence). This chain's CDR3 is CASRIVGGSPEAFF. Here the CDR3 DNA reads TGTGCCAGCAGGATCGTGGGGGGATCCCCTGAAGCTTTCTTT.

This chain links TRBV25-1 with TRBJ1-5, with 9 bases identical to TRBD1. Trimming removed 7 bases from V and 4 bases from J; junction bases left unmatched: 11. The CDR3 sequence is 16 residues long. Germline values: CDR1 MGHDK, CDR2 SYGVNS. The CDR3 region has the DNA TGTGCCAGCATTCCGGGACAGGGAAGGGGGAATCAGCCCCAGCATTTT. Encoded protein: CASIPGQGRGNQPQHF.

The V and J genes are TRBV6-4 and TRBJ2-7; D remains unclear. Germline V gene sequence: CDR1 MRHNA, CDR2 SNTAGT. This CDR3 comprises 15 residues. V was trimmed by 4 bases and J by 4 bases, leaving 17 bases between them. The CDR3 protein is CASSAQIGDGYEQYF. In nucleotides, the CDR3 is TGTGCCAGCAGTGCCCAGATCGGAGACGGGTACGAGCAGTACTTC.

The rearrangement joins TRBV9 to TRBJ2-3; D perhaps matches TRBD1 (5 bases). Germline V lookup: CDR1 SGDLS, CDR2 YYNGEE. V was pared by 0 bases and J by 2 bases, with 7 bases between. CDR3 length: 14 amino acids. The CDR3 sequence is CASSVEGITDTQYF. The CDR3 bases are TGTGCCAGCAGCGTAGAGGGGATCACAGATACGCAGTATTTT.

The chain uses TRBV7-8 and TRBJ1-5; D is ambiguous. Trimming removed 0 bases at V and 4 bases at J, with 4 bases between. CDR3 length equals 13 residues. Germline V gene sequence: CDR1 SGHVS, CDR2 FQNEAQ. CDR3 sequence: CASSLARNQPQHF. CDR3 bases: TGTGCCAGCAGCTTAGCGCGGAATCAGCCCCAGCATTTT. Supplemented by reference TRBV7-8 and TRBJ1-5, the full variable domain reads GAGVSQSPRYKVAKRGQDVALRCDPISGHVSLFWYQQALGQGPEFLTYFQNEAQLDKSGLPSDRFFAERPEGSVSTLKIQRTQQEDSAVYLCASSLARNQPQHFGDGTRLSIL.

V gene TRBV30 combines with J gene TRBJ2-7; D not resolved. Per germline, CDR1 GTSNPN and CDR2 SVGIG (reference sequence). V gave up 0 bases and J gave up 2 bases, with 14 bases separating them. The CDR3 contains 15 residues. The CDR3 coding sequence is TGTGCCTGGAGTGTCCTCTCGAACAGAGCCTACGAGCAGTACTTC. It is translated as CAWSVLSNRAYEQYF.

The chain carries TRBV5-6 and TRBJ2-5; tentative D call: TRBD2 (5 bases). CDR1 and CDR2 from the germline V gene are SGHDT and YYEEEE. V lost 4 bases to trimming and J lost 5 bases, with 12 bases between them. The length of the CDR3 is 13 residues. The CDR3 nucleotides read TGTGCCAGCAGCCCCCCGGGGTCCGAGACCCAGTACTTC. This sequence encodes CASSPPGSETQYF. Using reference TRBV5-6 and TRBJ2-5 for the parts outside the CDR3, the full variable domain is DAGVTQSPTHLIKTRGQQVTLRCSPKSGHDTVSWYQQALGQGPQFIFQYYEEEERQRGNFPDRFSGHQFPNYSSELNVNALLLGDSALYLCASSPPGSETQYFGPGTRLLVL.

V gene TRBV5-6 combines with J gene TRBJ1-1; D is uncertain. The germline gives CDR1 SGHDT, CDR2 YYEEEE. CDR3 size: 15 residues. Trimming stripped 1 base from V and 0 bases from J, with 10 bases between. This CDR3 reads CASSLFGPVNTEAFF. The CDR3 nucleotides are TGTGCCAGCAGCTTGTTCGGTCCGGTGAACACTGAAGCTTTCTTT. The complete variable domain, with remaining parts taken from reference TRBV5-6 and TRBJ1-1, reads DAGVTQSPTHLIKTRGQQVTLRCSPKSGHDTVSWYQQALGQGPQFIFQYYEEEERQRGNFPDRFSGHQFPNYSSELNVNALLLGDSALYLCASSLFGPVNTEAFFGQGTRLTVV.

J is TRBJ1-6 and V is TRBV5-8; D unresolved. The CDR3 contains 12 residues. Between the trimmed V and J ends, which lost 0 bases and 12 bases, there was a span of 7 bases. The germline V gene has CDR1 SGHTS and CDR2 YDEGEE. The CDR3 region has the DNA TGTGCCAGCAGCTTGGCCGTCGGACCCCTCCACTTT. Its translation: CASSLAVGPLHF.

This chain joins TRBV10-3 and TRBJ1-2; D is unresolved. Germline values: CDR1 ENHRY, CDR2 SYGVKD. This CDR3 region has 15 residues. Trimming stripped 2 bases from V and 4 bases from J, with 14 bases between. The CDR3: CAISEEVALGYGYTF. For the CDR3, the DNA is TGTGCCATCAGTGAGGAGGTCGCTCTGGGCTATGGCTACACCTTC.

V usage is TRBV6-1 and J usage is TRBJ2-7; D is undetermined. Per germline, CDR1 MNHNS and CDR2 SASEGT. The CDR3 runs to 16 residues. The V and J ends lost 2 bases and 2 bases respectively, with 16 bases between them. Here the CDR3 DNA reads TGTGCCAGCAGTGAAATAAGAGCAGGTATTACCTACGAGCAGTACTTC. Amino acid sequence: CASSEIRAGITYEQYF.

The chain combines TRBV6-5 with TRBJ1-4; 7 nucleotides align to TRBD1. The germline V gene has CDR1 MNHEY and CDR2 SVGAGI. The CDR3 totals 15 residues. V shed 5 bases, J shed 8 bases, and the junction held 11 bases outside the gene matches. DNA for the CDR3: TGTGCCAGCAGTAATACAGGGGCCGCTAGCGAAAAACTGTTTTTT. Protein: CASSNTGAASEKLFF.

A few counts support this clone. This rearrangement joins TRBV5-6 to TRBJ2-2; D might be TRBD1 (6 bases). The CDR3 contains 15 residues. Germline CDR1 and CDR2: SGHDT and YYEEEE. V lost 6 bases and J 4 bases, leaving 16 bases between the germline ends. The CDR3 here is CASTVLTGSTGELFF. The CDR3 DNA follows: TGTGCCAGCACTGTGTTAACAGGGTCCACCGGGGAGCTGTTTTTT.

The CDR3 coding sequence is TGTGCCAGCACAAGTCTAGCGATGTCCTACGAGCAGTACTTC. Amino acids: CASTSLAMSYEQYF. V gene TRBV27 combines with J gene TRBJ2-7; D may be TRBD2 (6 bases). Germline CDR1 is MNHEY and CDR2 is SMNVEV (reference sequence). The CDR3 sequence is 14 residues long. V lost 7 bases and J lost 1, with 14 bases in between.

The gene calls are TRBV28 and TRBJ2-3; 14 nucleotides match TRBD2. The CDR3 contains 17 residues. V lost 5 bases and J lost 2; bases outside the gene matches: 6. Germline-derived CDR1 and CDR2 are MDHEN and SYDVKM. Here the CDR3 DNA reads TGTGCCAGCAGTCAGGGACTAGCGGGGGACCTCACAGATACGCAGTATTTT. Translated: CASSQGLAGDLTDTQYF. The full variable domain, with the rest looked up from reference TRBV28 and TRBJ2-3, is DVKVTQSSRYLVKRTGEKVFLECVQDMDHENMFWYRQDPGLGLRLIYFSYDVKMKEKGDIPEGYSVSREKKERFSLILESASTNQTSMYLCASSQGLAGDLTDTQYFGPGTRLTVL.

The chain uses TRBV5-1 and TRBJ1-4; no firm D call. Germline V gives CDR1 SGHRS, CDR2 YFSETQ. The CDR3 has 14 amino acids. Trimming shortened V by 1 base and J by 5 bases, and 9 bases separated the two germline ends. CDR3 protein: CASSLLSSNEKLFF. The CDR3 DNA reads as TGCGCCAGCAGCTTGCTTAGTTCAAATGAAAAACTGTTTTTT.

The chain carries TRBV29-1 and TRBJ1-1; D may be TRBD1 (5 bases). This CDR3 contains 10 residues. Between the trimmed V and J ends, which lost 4 bases and 7 bases, there was a span of 7 bases. CDR1 SQVTM and CDR2 ANQGSEA come from the germline V gene. The CDR3, as DNA: TGCAGCGTTGCGACAGTTGAAGCTTTCTTT. Amino acid sequence: CSVATVEAFF.

The chain is built from TRBV4-2 and TRBJ2-7; 8 bases fit TRBD2. V trimming: 5 bases; J trimming: 5 bases; junction bases outside the gene matches: 8. Germline CDR1 reads LGHNA; CDR2 reads YNFKEQ. CDR3 length equals 14 residues. The CDR3 DNA follows: TGTGCCAGCAGCAAGTCGACTAGCGAGGACGAGCAGTACTTC. This gives the protein CASSKSTSEDEQYF.

This sequence joins TRBV18 and TRBJ2-2; 9 bases are a match to TRBD2. The CDR3 loop spans 17 amino acids. Germline V gene data show CDR1 as KGHSH and CDR2 as LQKENI. V was clipped by 1 base and J by 4 bases; unmatched bases: 7. In DNA form, the CDR3 reads TGTGCCAGCTCACCACGATTAAGCGGGGGGCCCACCGGGGAGCTGTTTTTT. Protein sequence: CASSPRLSGGPTGELFF. The complete variable domain, with remaining parts taken from reference TRBV18 and TRBJ2-2, reads NAGVMQNPRHLVRRRGQEARLRCSPMKGHSHVYWYRQLPEEGLKFMVYLQKENIIDESGMPKERFSAEFPKEGPSILRIQQVVRGDSAAYFCASSPRLSGGPTGELFFGEGSRLTVL.

V is TRBV5-4 and J is TRBJ1-1, with 8 positions matching TRBD1. Germline V gene sequence: CDR1 SGHNT, CDR2 YYREEE (reference sequence). There are 16 residues in the CDR3. The V and J ends lost 1 base and 1 base, in that order; junction bases with no gene match: 6. The CDR3, as DNA: TGTGCCAGCAGCTTGCCAGGGGGCGTTTGGAACACTGAAGCTTTCTTT. This gives the protein CASSLPGGVWNTEAFF. The variable domain in full, completed from reference TRBV5-4 and TRBJ1-1, reads ETGVTQSPTHLIKTRGQQVTLRCSSQSGHNTVSWYQQALGQGPQFIFQYYREEENGRGNFPPRFSGLQFPNYSSELNVNALELDDSALYLCASSLPGGVWNTEAFFGQGTRLTVV.

This chain joins TRBV5-6 and TRBJ2-7; possibly TRBD1 for D (6 bases). Trimming stripped 3 bases from V and 3 bases from J, with 13 bases between. The CDR3 is 14 amino acids. The germline CDR1 and CDR2 sequences are SGHDT and YYEEEE. CDR3 region: CASSYADRFYEQYF. The CDR3 nucleotides are TGTGCCAGCAGCTACGCAGACAGGTTCTACGAGCAGTACTTC.